The next 24 T cell receptor beta chains were all read from a single sample in a study of blood T cell repertoires in COVID-19. Data came from immunoSEQ multiplex PCR; TCRdb stores just in-frame clones and leaves some out. The sample includes about 75,000 clones, roughly 88% of them seen just once. Input material: peripheral blood. These receptors all come from a human donor in a cohort sampled during active COVID-19.

V is TRBV2 and J is TRBJ1-2; 9 bases align to TRBD1. CDR3 length: 15 amino acids. From germline, CDR1 is SNHLY and CDR2 FYNNEI. V lost 6 bases to trimming and J lost 8 bases; unmatched junction nucleotides: 13. DNA for the CDR3: TGTGCCAGCAGCGGTGAACAGGGGGCTAGATCAGGCTACACCTTC. Its translation is CASSGEQGARSGYTF. Full variable domain (rest looked up from reference TRBV2 and TRBJ1-2): EPEVTQTPSHQVTQMGQEVILRCVPISNHLYFYWYRQILGQKVEFLVSFYNNEISEKSEIFDDQFSVERPDGSNFTLKIRSTKLEDSAMYFCASSGEQGARSGYTFGSGTRLTVV.

The V call is TRBV6-2 or TRBV6-3, the J call TRBJ2-7; 8 bases fit TRBD1. The CDR3 length is 16 residues. Germline V gene data show CDR1 as MNHEY and CDR2 as SVGEGT. Trimming cost V 0 bases and J 2 bases; bases outside gene matches: 6. This chain's CDR3 is CASSYSGTGDPYEQYF. The CDR3 bases are TGTGCCAGCAGTTACTCAGGGACAGGCGATCCCTACGAGCAGTACTTC.

The genes are TRBV14 and TRBJ2-1, with 7 positions matching TRBD1. V lost 4 bases to trimming and J lost 10 bases; unmatched junction nucleotides: 16. The CDR3 covers 16 residues. Germline V lookup: CDR1 SGHDN, CDR2 FVKESK. The CDR3 sequence: CASSPRYRGRISEQFF. CDR3 coding DNA: TGTGCCAGCAGCCCTCGTTATAGGGGGCGAATTAGCGAGCAGTTCTTC.

The chain's CDR3 is CASSPGQGEETQYF. The DNA for the CDR3 is TGTGCCAGCAGCCCGGGACAGGGGGAAGAGACCCAGTACTTC. This chain uses TRBV5-4 with TRBJ2-5, with 11 bases lining up with TRBD1. Germline V gene data show CDR1 as SGHNT and CDR2 as YYREEE (reference sequence). Trimming took 4 bases from V and 3 from J; bases not matched to a gene: 2. The CDR3 runs 14 residues.

The genes are TRBV28 and TRBJ2-1; TRBD2 agrees at 10 bases. Germline trimming cut 5 bases from V and 9 bases from J; bases unmatched to any gene: 13. Germline assignment: CDR1 MDHEN and CDR2 SYDVKM. This CDR3 spans 16 amino acids. The CDR3 spells CASSTSSGRRSTEQFF. In DNA, the CDR3 is TGTGCCAGCAGTACCTCTAGCGGGAGAAGAAGCACTGAGCAGTTCTTC.

The chain recombines TRBV19 with TRBJ1-4; weak D call: TRBD1 (5 bases). With 9 bases removed from V and 1 base from J, the gap between germline ends came to 6 bases. Germline CDR1 and CDR2: LNHDA and SQIVND (reference sequence). The length of the CDR3 is 12 residues. The CDR3 DNA is TGTGCCAGCAGGGAAACTAATGAAAAACTGTTTTTT. Protein sequence: CASRETNEKLFF.

The rearrangement uses TRBV2 and TRBJ1-1, with 8 bases matching TRBD1. The CDR3 sequence is 13 residues long. The V gene end was trimmed by 8 bases and the J gene end by 4 bases; junction bases not matched to a gene: 6. From germline, CDR1 is SNHLY and CDR2 FYNNEI. The CDR3 is CASLTGVGTEAFF. As DNA, the CDR3 is TGTGCCAGCCTGACAGGGGTCGGCACTGAAGCTTTCTTT.

The J gene is TRBJ1-5, the V gene TRBV19; 7 nucleotides align to TRBD1. Germline CDR1 is LNHDA and CDR2 is SQIVND (reference sequence). Trimming cost V 8 bases and J 5 bases; bases outside gene matches: 12. There are 15 residues in the CDR3. CDR3 sequence reads: CASRPTDRAYQPQHF. CDR3 nucleotide sequence: TGTGCCAGTCGGCCTACTGACAGGGCTTATCAGCCCCAGCATTTT.

This chain connects TRBV7-9 to TRBJ1-4, with 9 bases that match TRBD1. V was clipped by 1 base and J by 11 bases; unmatched bases: 8. The CDR3 spans 15 residues. From germline, CDR1 is SEHNR and CDR2 FQNEAQ (reference sequence). The CDR3 nucleotides read TGTGCCAGCAGCTTAGGGACAGGGGCGACTCTGAAACTGTTTTTT. As protein: CASSLGTGATLKLFF.

The chain has TRBV7-9 and TRBJ2-7; D is possibly TRBD2 (5 bases). Germline-derived CDR1 and CDR2 are SEHNR and FQNEAQ (reference sequence). V dropped 0 bases and J dropped 3 bases, with 9 bases sitting between them. The CDR3 runs to 14 residues. The chain's CDR3 is CASSLAAGFYEQYF. The CDR3 DNA reads TGTGCCAGCAGCTTAGCGGCGGGTTTCTACGAGCAGTACTTC.

The chain employs TRBV19 and TRBJ1-6, with 7 bases matching TRBD1. Germline V gene lookup returns CDR1 LNHDA and CDR2 SQIVND (reference sequence). This CDR3 spans 16 amino acids. V shed 5 bases, J shed 4 bases, and the junction held 8 bases outside the gene matches. As DNA, the CDR3 is TGTGCCAGTAGTGTTTCCGGGACAGTGTATAATTCACCCCTCCACTTT. Encoded protein: CASSVSGTVYNSPLHF. The full variable domain, its missing parts supplied by reference TRBV19 and TRBJ1-6, is DGGITQSPKYLFRKEGQNVTLSCEQNLNHDAMYWYRQDPGQGLRLIYYSQIVNDFQKGDIAEGYSVSREKKESFPLTVTSAQKNPTAFYLCASSVSGTVYNSPLHFGNGTRLTVT.

The table lists this clone with a count of one. The chain employs TRBV30 and TRBJ2-1; D ambiguous. Trimming stripped 3 bases from V and 4 bases from J, with 16 bases between. CDR3 length: 15 residues. Germline CDR1 is GTSNPN and CDR2 is SVGIG (reference sequence). In DNA, the CDR3 is TGTGCCTGGAGCGCCTTACAACCCCAGTACAATGAGCAGTTCTTC. Protein product: CAWSALQPQYNEQFF.

This chain uses TRBV15 with TRBJ2-7, with a weak D call TRBD1 (8 bases). CDR1 is LNHNV and CDR2 is YYDKDF in the germline V gene (reference sequence). The CDR3 totals 15 residues. V was clipped by 1 base and J by 5 bases, with 15 bases between them. The CDR3 reads CATSRAPTGGDEQYF. The CDR3 bases are TGTGCCACCAGCAGAGCCCCCACAGGGGGGGACGAGCAGTACTTC.

This sequence joins TRBV9 and TRBJ2-3, with a weak D call TRBD1 (5 bases). This CDR3 has 15 amino acids. CDR1 is SGDLS and CDR2 is YYNGEE in the germline V gene. V was clipped by 4 bases and J by 4 bases, with 16 bases between them. The CDR3 region is CASSYTSQGADTQYF. CDR3 bases: TGTGCCAGCAGCTACACGTCCCAGGGCGCAGATACGCAGTATTTT.

V gene TRBV18 combines with J gene TRBJ2-7; 8 nucleotides align to TRBD1. The CDR3 covers 15 residues. The ends lost 4 bases at V and 6 bases at J; junction bases unmatched: 11. Per the germline V gene, CDR1 is KGHSH and CDR2 is LQKENI. For the CDR3, the DNA is TGTGCCAGCTCACGGACCGGGACAGGTGACCCCGAGCAGTACTTC. It encodes CASSRTGTGDPEQYF.

Written as DNA, the CDR3 is TGTGCCAGCAGTCCGCGCCTTTACGAGCAGTACTTC. As protein: CASSPRLYEQYF. V is TRBV12-3 or TRBV12-4 and J is TRBJ2-7; no firm D call. This CDR3 contains 12 residues. Trimming pared 5 bases from V and 4 bases from J, leaving 9 bases between.

J is TRBJ1-2 and V is TRBV27; D gene unclear. Trimming pared 4 bases from V and 4 bases from J, leaving 13 bases between. This CDR3 is 14 amino acids long. The germline V gene encodes CDR1 MNHEY and CDR2 SMNVEV (reference sequence). The DNA of the CDR3 is TGTGCCAGCAGTTCAAATCAGGCCGCCTATGGCTACACCTTC. Protein sequence: CASSSNQAAYGYTF.

The V gene is TRBV4-1, the J gene TRBJ2-4; D unclear. Trimming cost V 2 bases and J 0 bases, with 8 bases left between them. Germline CDR1 is MGHRA and CDR2 is YSYEKL. This CDR3 is 15 amino acids long. The CDR3 DNA reads TGCGCCAGCAGCCAACGGTACCTAGCCAAAAACATTCAGTACTTC. Protein sequence: CASSQRYLAKNIQYF.

The rearrangement joins TRBV4-2 to TRBJ2-1; 8 nucleotides match TRBD2. V shed 0 bases, J shed 5 bases, and the junction held 0 bases outside the gene matches. The length of the CDR3 is 14 residues. Germline CDR1 LGHNA, CDR2 YNFKEQ. For the CDR3, the DNA is TGTGCCAGCAGCCAAGAGGGACTAGACAATGAGCAGTTCTTC. Translation gives CASSQEGLDNEQFF.

This chain connects TRBV28 to TRBJ1-3; weak D call: TRBD1 (6 bases). Looked up from germline, CDR1 is MDHEN and CDR2 is SYDVKM. The CDR3 consists of 14 residues. Trimming took off 8 bases at V and 2 bases at J, with 13 bases between the two ends. The CDR3 spells CASGTGHAGNTIYF. The CDR3 nucleotides are TGTGCCAGCGGAACGGGACACGCTGGAAACACCATATATTTT.

The chain recombines TRBV30 with TRBJ2-3, with 7 bases identical to TRBD2. The trim removed 0 bases at V and 1 base at J, leaving 4 bases unmatched. Per germline, CDR1 GTSNPN and CDR2 SVGIG (reference sequence). The CDR3 covers 15 residues. The CDR3 region has the DNA TGTGCCTGGAGTGTACTAGCGTCTGGCACAGATACGCAGTATTTT. Translation gives CAWSVLASGTDTQYF.

The V gene is TRBV6-6, the J gene TRBJ1-5, with a tentative D call TRBD1 (5 bases). The CDR3 runs to 15 residues. V lost 2 bases and J lost 3, with 11 bases in between. In germline, CDR1 is MNHNY, CDR2 SVGAGI (reference sequence). CDR3 nucleotides: TGTGCCAGCAGTTACGAAGGGGCTACCAATCAGCCCCAGCATTTT. Encoded protein: CASSYEGATNQPQHF.

The chain uses TRBV13 and TRBJ2-5; 8 bases fit TRBD2. Germline loops: CDR1 PRHDT, CDR2 FYEKMQ (reference sequence). The CDR3 totals 16 residues. J was trimmed by 5 bases and V by 3 bases; bases with no gene match: 11. The CDR3 sequence: CASSFTSAGERETQYF. The CDR3 nucleotides read TGTGCCAGCAGCTTTACCTCAGCGGGAGAGCGTGAGACCCAGTACTTC. Filled out from reference TRBV13 and TRBJ2-5, the complete variable domain reads AAGVIQSPRHLIKEKRETATLKCYPIPRHDTVYWYQQGPGQDPQFLISFYEKMQSDKGSIPDRFSAQQFSDYHSELNMSSLELGDSALYFCASSFTSAGERETQYFGPGTRLLVL.

This clone was counted a few times. The chain links TRBV12-5 to TRBJ1-1; 8 positions match TRBD1. V lost 1 base and J lost 0; bases outside the gene matches: 1. This CDR3 has 15 amino acids. Germline-derived CDR1 and CDR2 are LGHNT and FRNRAP. The CDR3 loop reads CASGLGTGMNTEAFF. Written as DNA, the CDR3 is TGTGCTAGTGGTTTGGGGACAGGGATGAACACTGAAGCTTTCTTT. Variable domain in full (rest from reference TRBV12-5 and TRBJ1-1): DARVTQTPRHKVTEMGQEVTMRCQPILGHNTVFWYRQTMMQGLELLAYFRNRAPLDDSGMPKDRFSAEMPDATLATLKIQPSEPRDSAVYFCASGLGTGMNTEAFFGQGTRLTVV.